The T cell receptor (beta chain) under discussion was sequenced for a study of CD8 T cells in ankylosing spondylitis. General study points: Reportedly, matched ankylosing spondylitis synovial fluid was significantly enriched for disease-linked clones. Before this, some motif variants had been reported in reactive arthritis synovial fluid and blood. Disease-linked clones, CD8+, were relatively rare in peripheral blood. Typical of ankylosing spondylitis blood, it appeared, was a TCR beta motif of eight highly homologous variants.

The CDR3 sequence is 14 residues long. CDR1 DFQATT and CDR2 SNEGSKA come from the germline V gene (reference sequence). The junction had 2 bases not matched to a gene; V was cut back by 5 bases and J by 2 bases. Generation of TCR beta libraries employed quantitative 5'-RACE incorporating molecular barcodes. TCRdb re-called the 5' RACE reads with MiXCR, one entry per CDR3 protein. The sample records hundreds of thousands of distinct CDR3 sequences, about 25% being singletons. In the case of this clonotype: Its target is not known.

This chain links TRBV20-1 with TRBJ2-1, with 11 bases identical to TRBD2. The clonotype was recovered from a male donor with ankylosing spondylitis. What was sequenced was blood, either unsorted or a sorted T cell fraction (not recorded which). The CDR3 coding sequence is TGCAGTGCTGATAGCGGGAGGGCCTACAATGAGCAGTTCTTC. This translates into CSADSGRAYNEQFF.